The 26 T cell receptor beta chains below come from one sample, sequenced in a study of Graves' ophthalmopathy and Graves' hyperthyroidism. Researchers took RNA transcripts and amplified TCR beta CDR3 regions from them. The authors performed first-round RT-PCR with HTBI primers and then a second-round multiplex PCR. TCRdb used MiXCR to reprocess the multiplex PCR reads, holding one entry per CDR3 protein. The table includes approximately 160,000 distinct CDR3 sequences, 35% to 45% detected once. Sequencing was carried out using peripheral blood. These receptors originate from a man aged 25-40 years with Graves' ophthalmopathy.

The table lists this clonotype with many counts. The chain couples TRBV7-9 to TRBJ2-5; D gene ambiguous. This CDR3 region has 12 residues. Germline assignment: CDR1 SEHNR and CDR2 FQNEAQ (reference sequence). The V end lost 5 bases, the J end lost 5 bases, and 9 bases lay between the germline ends. Here the CDR3 DNA reads TGTGCCAGCAGCCTACCCTGGGAGACCCAGTACTTC. Amino acids: CASSLPWETQYF.

This clonotype came up many times. The V call is TRBV6-2 or TRBV6-3, the J call TRBJ2-3; either TRBD1 or TRBD2 may fit D (5 bases each). This CDR3 has 17 residues. CDR1 is MNHEY and CDR2 is SVGEGT in the germline V gene. V shed 1 base and J shed 0 bases, with 14 bases lying between them. The CDR3, as DNA: TGTGCCAGCAGTTACTGGGGCCTAGGACTCAGCACAGATACGCAGTATTTT. Protein: CASSYWGLGLSTDTQYF.

Only a few counts were recorded for this clonotype. The gene calls are TRBV12-3 or TRBV12-4 and TRBJ1-6; D uncertain. The CDR3 loop spans 13 amino acids. V shed 4 bases and J shed 11 bases, with 12 bases lying between them. CDR3 DNA sequence: TGTGCCAGCAGTTATAATCGGGTAGCACCCCTCCACTTT. Protein sequence: CASSYNRVAPLHF.

This clonotype was observed many times. The genes are TRBV6-2 or TRBV6-3 and TRBJ2-5, with D unclear. Trimming shortened V by 5 bases and J by 3 bases, and 10 bases separated the two germline ends. The CDR3 length is 13 residues. Germline V lookup: CDR1 MNHEY, CDR2 SVGEGT. CDR3 loop: CASSRTPEETQYF. In nucleotides, the CDR3 is TGTGCCAGCAGTCGGACCCCTGAAGAGACCCAGTACTTC.

In its sample, this clonotype was seen once. The chain carries TRBV6-1 and TRBJ1-1, with a possible D match to TRBD1 (5 bases). The CDR3 is 14 residues long. With 3 bases removed from V and 0 bases from J, the gap between germline ends came to 8 bases. Germline CDR1 is MNHNS and CDR2 is SASEGT. The CDR3 nucleotides read TGTGCCAGCAGTGATGGGGCCCTGAACACTGAAGCTTTCTTT. It is translated as CASSDGALNTEAFF.

The CDR3 coding sequence is TGCGCCAGCAGCCAAGGACAGGGACCCTACGAGCAGTACTTC. Translation: CASSQGQGPYEQYF. This sequence joins TRBV5-1 and TRBJ2-7, with 8 bases aligning to TRBD1. V was pared by 4 bases and J by 2 bases, with 5 bases of the junction left unmatched. The germline gives CDR1 SGHRS, CDR2 YFSETQ. This CDR3 spans 14 amino acids.

The chain recombines TRBV19 with TRBJ1-6; TRBD1 matches at 9 bases. V dropped 10 bases and J dropped 9; count of bases not matched to a gene: 13. This CDR3 contains 15 residues. Germline CDR1 LNHDA, CDR2 SQIVND (reference sequence). The CDR3 here is CATIGAGQGTSPLHF. CDR3 sequence (DNA): TGTGCCACCATCGGGGCTGGACAGGGGACTTCACCCCTCCACTTT.

The CDR3 spells CASSRGQGAYEQYF. The CDR3 bases are TGCGCCAGCAGCCGAGGACAGGGGGCCTACGAGCAGTACTTC. This chain connects TRBV5-1 to TRBJ2-7; 10 bases line up with TRBD1. The germline CDR1 and CDR2 sequences are SGHRS and YFSETQ. This CDR3 region has 14 residues. V was clipped by 4 bases and J by 2 bases; unmatched bases: 3.

This clonotype was observed many times. The V and J genes are TRBV28 and TRBJ2-7; TRBD1 matches at 7 bases. V lost 7 bases to trimming and J lost 1 base; unmatched junction nucleotides: 1. This CDR3 is built from 12 residues. Germline CDR1 MDHEN, CDR2 SYDVKM. Written as DNA, the CDR3 is TGTGCCAGCACACAGGGGTCCTACGAGCAGTACTTC. Protein product: CASTQGSYEQYF.

This clonotype was picked up many times. The DNA for the CDR3 is TGTGCCAGCTCACCACAGGAGGGTTTTTCGAACACTGAAGCTTTCTTT. It is translated as CASSPQEGFSNTEAFF. The chain recombines TRBV18 with TRBJ1-1; D not resolved. V lost 1 base and J lost 1, with 13 bases in between. The CDR3 is 16 amino acids. CDR1 is KGHSH and CDR2 is LQKENI in the germline V gene.

This clonotype was counted ten times or more. The chain carries TRBV7-3 and TRBJ2-6; perhaps TRBD1 as D (6 bases). Germline V lookup: CDR1 SGHTA, CDR2 FQGTGA. The CDR3 is 16 residues long. Deletions cut 7 bases from V and 0 bases from J, with 13 bases between. The CDR3 protein is CASTLRGGSGANVLTF. The DNA for the CDR3 is TGTGCCAGCACCCTAAGAGGGGGCTCTGGGGCCAACGTCCTGACTTTC.

This clonotype was recorded at least ten times. The chain carries TRBV18 and TRBJ2-5; D uncertain. Germline V gene data show CDR1 as KGHSH and CDR2 as LQKENI. V lost 6 bases and J lost 5, with 7 bases in between. There are 11 residues in the CDR3. The CDR3, as DNA: TGTGCCAGCTCGCACTTGGAGACCCAGTACTTC. Protein sequence: CASSHLETQYF.

In its sample, this clonotype was seen many times. This chain links TRBV28 with TRBJ2-7; D unclear. The germline V gene has CDR1 MDHEN and CDR2 SYDVKM. The CDR3 loop spans 12 amino acids. Trimming removed 6 bases at V and 6 bases at J, with 12 bases between. In DNA form, the CDR3 reads TGTGCCAGCAGCTACTGGCCGGGCGAGCAGTACTTC. It specifies CASSYWPGEQYF.

In this sample, this clonotype turned up many times. The V call is TRBV6-5, the J call TRBJ1-6; D is possibly TRBD1 (5 bases). Trimming shortened V by 7 bases and J by 9 bases, and 22 bases separated the two germline ends. Germline CDR1 MNHEY, CDR2 SVGAGI. The CDR3 covers 16 residues. In nucleotides, the CDR3 is TGTGCCAGCACCAACGGGGGGGGGACCTTTACTTCACCCCTCCACTTT. Its translation: CASTNGGGTFTSPLHF.

This clonotype occurred many times. The chain recombines TRBV7-3 with TRBJ2-7; TRBD1 aligns across 8 bases. The CDR3 has 13 residues. CDR1 and CDR2 (germline): SGHTA, FQGTGA. V shed 6 bases, J shed 3 bases, and the junction held 4 bases outside the gene matches. CDR3 residues: CASSVTGGYEQYF. In DNA, the CDR3 is TGTGCCAGCAGTGTTACAGGGGGCTACGAGCAGTACTTC.

This clonotype was recorded a few times. The chain links TRBV28 to TRBJ2-7; 7 nucleotides line up with TRBD1. Trimming at V came to 2 bases and at J to 0 bases, leaving 4 bases not matched to a gene. The length of the CDR3 is 15 residues. Germline V gene sequence: CDR1 MDHEN, CDR2 SYDVKM. CDR3 nucleotides: TGTGCCAGCAGTTTAGAGGACAGGAGCTCCTACGAGCAGTACTTC. It is translated as CASSLEDRSSYEQYF.

This sequence joins TRBV28 and TRBJ1-2; 7 bases align to TRBD1. J gave up 2 bases and V 5 bases, and 8 bases lay outside the gene matches. This CDR3 is 15 amino acids long. CDR1 is MDHEN and CDR2 is SYDVKM in the germline V gene. The CDR3 spells CASSPRGQWNYGYTF. The CDR3 DNA follows: TGTGCCAGCAGTCCCCGGGGACAGTGGAACTATGGCTACACCTTC.

This clonotype was counted ten times or more. The chain has TRBV13 and TRBJ2-7; 9 nucleotides agree with TRBD1. The CDR3 runs 16 residues. Germline V CDR1 and CDR2: PRHDT, FYEKMQ (reference sequence). V lost 5 bases and J lost 4; bases outside the gene matches: 12. The CDR3 DNA reads as TGTGCCAGCAGCACCGGACAGGGGATGGAGCGGTACGAGCAGTACTTC. Translation: CASSTGQGMERYEQYF.

Written as DNA, the CDR3 is TGTGCCAGCAGCCTGGACAGAGGGGGCTACACCTTC. This gives the protein CASSLDRGGYTF. The chain joins TRBV7-9 to TRBJ1-2; possible D gene TRBD1, 6 bases. Germline V gene lookup returns CDR1 SEHNR and CDR2 FQNEAQ (reference sequence). The V end was cut by 5 bases, the J end by 8 bases, with 12 bases between. This CDR3 has 12 residues.

The V call is TRBV12-3 or TRBV12-4, the J call TRBJ2-7; the D is unclear. Trimming took 6 bases from V and 3 from J, leaving 6 bases between them. The CDR3 covers 11 residues. CDR3 nucleotides: TGTGCCAGCAGGTTGTACTACGAGCAGTACTTC. Translated: CASRLYYEQYF.

V and J are TRBV20-1 and TRBJ1-2; 7 bases align to TRBD1. CDR1 and CDR2 (germline): DFQATT, SNEGSKA (reference sequence). CDR3 length: 16 residues. V was pared by 0 bases and J by 1 base, with 8 bases of the junction left unmatched. The CDR3 DNA is TGCAGTGCTAGAGATCCCGCCAGGGGGGGTAACTATGGCTACACCTTC. The encoded protein is CSARDPARGGNYGYTF.

This clonotype was observed a single time. The chain couples TRBV13 to TRBJ2-5; D uncertain. Germline assignment: CDR1 PRHDT and CDR2 FYEKMQ (reference sequence). The CDR3 runs to 14 residues. The V end lost 4 bases, the J end lost 5 bases, and 14 bases lay between the germline ends. This CDR3 is CASSSHSLQETQYF. In nucleotides, the CDR3 is TGTGCCAGCAGCTCGCACAGTCTGCAGGAGACCCAGTACTTC.

This clonotype was picked up many times. The chain combines TRBV24-1 with TRBJ1-1; D call uncertain. CDR1 is KGHDR and CDR2 is SFDVKD in the germline V gene. The CDR3 covers 15 residues. The ends were cut back, 9 bases at V and 6 bases at J, with 22 bases in the middle. The CDR3 is CATASTGIGMSEAFF. The CDR3 coding sequence is TGTGCCACCGCCTCTACCGGGATTGGTATGTCTGAAGCTTTCTTT.

This clonotype showed up many times. The rearrangement joins TRBV20-1 to TRBJ1-1; weak D call: TRBD1 (5 bases). Germline lookup yields CDR1 DFQATT and CDR2 SNEGSKA (reference sequence). Trimming removed 5 bases at V and 10 bases at J, with 11 bases between. The CDR3 is 10 amino acids. The CDR3 protein is CSAFDSSAFF. The DNA for the CDR3 is TGCAGTGCTTTCGACAGTTCAGCTTTCTTT.

This clonotype was seen repeatedly, ten times or more. V gene TRBV7-2 combines with J gene TRBJ1-5, with D unclear. The CDR3 contains 14 residues. CDR1 and CDR2 from the germline V gene are SGHTA and FQGNSA. Trimming shortened V by 5 bases and J by 3 bases, and 11 bases separated the two germline ends. The chain's CDR3 is CASSPDGYNQPQHF. The CDR3 DNA sequence: TGTGCCAGCAGCCCCGACGGATACAATCAGCCCCAGCATTTT.

There are many counts of this clonotype. This chain connects TRBV7-8 to TRBJ2-5; D may be TRBD2 (6 bases). The CDR3 runs 15 residues. V was shortened by 0 bases and J by 5 bases, with 13 bases between the two germline ends. CDR1 and CDR2 from the germline V gene are SGHVS and FQNEAQ. The CDR3 sequence: CASSLAGGRAETQYF. The CDR3 DNA follows: TGTGCCAGCAGCTTAGCGGGAGGAAGGGCGGAGACCCAGTACTTC.